There are a few counts of the clone carrying this TCR beta chain. Antigen specificity is unknown. Library preparation (for TCRbeta) was performed with unique molecular identifiers. TCRdb re-analysed the PCR reads in MiXCR, keeping a single row per CDR3 protein. The repertoire holds roughly 76,000 distinct CDR3 sequences, 9.5% to 13% seen once, with approximately 13% in the top ten. The CDR3 extends over 16 amino acids. Germline CDR1 SGHRS, CDR2 YFSETQ. The junction had 9 bases not matched to a gene; V was cut back by 5 bases and J by 5 bases. These data originate in a study of T-cell reconstitution after alpha-beta-depleted transplantation in children. General study findings and limits: T-cell counts and diversity were attributed mostly to newly produced T cells one year after transplant. As was reported, about two months after transplant, alpha-beta T cells came from several hundred expanded graft clones.

The chain is built from TRBV5-1 and TRBJ2-3; 12 nucleotides line up with TRBD1. The specimen was PBMCs, collected before TCRalphabeta/CD19-depleted stem cell transplant. This receptor was taken from a boy aged 5 to 17 with acute myeloid leukemia, due to receive a stem cell transplant. The CDR3 nucleotides are TGCGCCAGCAGTCCTCAGGGACAGGGGGCAGGAGATACGCAGTATTTT. It encodes CASSPQGQGAGDTQYF.